This T cell receptor beta chain derives from a study of neurological immune-mediated disorders. Findings and limits, study-wide: Expanded clones shared no identical CDR3 amino acid sequences across subjects, which suggested private TCR-beta repertoires in all groups.

This clonotype appeared many times. The target antigen is unknown. The cDNA was generated through 5'RACE incorporating 10-nucleotide random UMIs. The output of every sequencing run exceeded 190 million TCR-beta sequences, derived from 15-18 subjects. TCRdb fed the 5' RACE reads into MiXCR, producing one record per CDR3 protein. In the table there are around 50,000 distinct CDR3 sequences, roughly 24% of which are singletons. In germline, CDR1 is DFQATT, CDR2 SNEGSKA (reference sequence). With 5 bases removed from V and 5 bases from J, the gap between germline ends came to 12 bases. This CDR3 has 12 amino acids. From 2 million PBMCs stored at -80 C, the unsorted libraries were generated.

The sequence derives from a woman in her 70s in good health. Sequenced material: PBMCs. The chain carries TRBV20-1 and TRBJ2-5, with D perhaps TRBD1 (6 bases). CDR3 bases: TGCAGTGCTGGGGACACTGGTGAGACCCAGTACTTC. Translating gives CSAGDTGETQYF.